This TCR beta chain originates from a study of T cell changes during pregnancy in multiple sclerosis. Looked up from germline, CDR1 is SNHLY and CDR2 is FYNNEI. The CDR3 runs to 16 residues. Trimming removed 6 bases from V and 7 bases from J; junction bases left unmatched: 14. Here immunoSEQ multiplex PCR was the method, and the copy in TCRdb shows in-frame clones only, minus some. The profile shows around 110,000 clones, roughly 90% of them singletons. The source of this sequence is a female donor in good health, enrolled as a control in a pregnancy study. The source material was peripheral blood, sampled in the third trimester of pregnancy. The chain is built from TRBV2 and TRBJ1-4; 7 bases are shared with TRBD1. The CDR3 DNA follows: TGTGCCAGCAGCCCAAGACAGGGTGGGGCTGGTGAAAAACTGTTTTTT. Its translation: CASSPRQGGAGEKLFF. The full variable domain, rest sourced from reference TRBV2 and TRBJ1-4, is EPEVTQTPSHQVTQMGQEVILRCVPISNHLYFYWYRQILGQKVEFLVSFYNNEISEKSEIFDDQFSVERPDGSNFTLKIRSTKLEDSAMYFCASSPRQGGAGEKLFFGSGTQLSVL.